This is a list of T cell receptor beta chains from one sample in a study of beta chain features in type 1 diabetes. The protocol was immunoSEQ multiplex PCR, while the TCRdb copy is restricted to in-frame clones and leaves out a portion. Counted here are 95,000 to 110,000 clones, 28% occurring once; the ten biggest clones make up approximately 0.5%. Sequences were obtained from central memory CD4+ T cells from blood. Every receptor here comes from a woman under 30 with type 1 diabetes. The CDR3 runs from the conserved cysteine through the conserved F or W. D genes are given only for firm matches. Clone size is not always given. Where it is, it says once, few, many or a class for expanded clones.

j_call v_call clone_size d_call cdr3_nt cdr3_aa
TRBJ1-5 TRBV29-1 NA NA TGCAGCGTTGTTTTCCTTTTGACAGACACTAAAGCCTTAAGCAATCAGCCCCAGCATTTT CSVVFLLTDTKALSNQPQHF
TRBJ1-5 TRBV28 NA NA TGTGCCAGCAGTCACGGACAACATGGGGGCCAGCCCCAGCATTTT CASSHGQHGGQPQHF
TRBJ2-3 TRBV7-2 NA TRBD1 TGTGCCAGCAGCACCGGGACAGGGGCAGGAGATACGCAGTATTTT CASSTGTGAGDTQYF
TRBJ2-2 TRBV30 few NA TGTGCCTGGCAAATACAGGGCACCGGGGAGCTGTTTTTT CAWQIQGTGELFF
TRBJ2-3 TRBV11-1 few TRBD2 TGTGCCAGCAGCTTAGCCAGACTAGCGGACACAGATACGCAGTATTTT CASSLARLADTDTQYF
TRBJ2-3 TRBV28 NA TRBD2 TGTGCCAGCAGTTTCATTAGCGGGAGCACAGATACGCAGTATTTT CASSFISGSTDTQYF
TRBJ2-1 TRBV11-3 NA TRBD2 TGTGCCAGCAGCGGGGGGCTAGCGGGAGGTTCCAATGAGCAGTTCTTC CASSGGLAGGSNEQFF
TRBJ2-3 TRBV19 NA TRBD1 TGTGCCAGTAGTATGAGTCGGCTAGAGGGGGCTACGCAGTATTTT CASSMSRLEGATQYF
TRBJ2-1 TRBV7-2 NA NA TGTGCCAGCAGCCTCGGGAGTGAGCAGTTCTTC CASSLGSEQFF
TRBJ2-1 TRBV5-1 few TRBD2 TGCGCCAGCAGCTTAGACCTAGCGGGAGCGGGCAATGAGCAGTTCTTC CASSLDLAGAGNEQFF
TRBJ1-5 TRBV28 few NA TGTGCCAGCAGCCCTGAGGGCAGGTTCCTGCAGACCCAGCATTTT CASSPEGRFLQTQHF
TRBJ2-7 TRBV20-1 few TRBD1 TGCAGTGCCGAGGGACAGTCCGAGCAGTACTTC CSAEGQSEQYF
TRBJ2-3 TRBV18 few TRBD1 TGTGCCAGCTCACCACCGGGACAGGGGGCCAATACGCAGTATTTT CASSPPGQGANTQYF
TRBJ2-2 TRBV2 few TRBD1 TGTGCCAGGAGGAGGGGACAGGAAAACACCGGGGAGCTGTTTTTT CARRRGQENTGELFF
TRBJ2-1 TRBV25-1 few TRBD1 TGTGCCAGCAGGGTCTCAGGGGGCAATGAGCAGTTCTTC CASRVSGGNEQFF
TRBJ2-7 TRBV2 few NA TGTGCCAGCAGTGTGGACAGCTACGAGCAGTACTTC CASSVDSYEQYF
TRBJ2-7 TRBV2 NA NA TGTGCCAGCAGGAGCAGTGAGGGAGACTACGAGCAGTACTTC CASRSSEGDYEQYF
TRBJ1-5 TRBV5-8 few NA TGTGCCAGCAGCTTGACCGGGAATCAGCCCCAGCATTTT CASSLTGNQPQHF
TRBJ2-1 TRBV9 NA TRBD2 TGTGCCAGCAGCGACCGACTAGCGGGGGTTTACAATGAGCAGTTCTTC CASSDRLAGVYNEQFF
TRBJ2-1 TRBV7-3 few TRBD1 TGTGCCAGCAGCTTAGGGACAGGGGGTTGGGGTGAGCAGTTCTTC CASSLGTGGWGEQFF
TRBJ2-3 TRBV6-6 few TRBD1 TGTGCCAGCAGAAGGGACAGGACCGAAACGCAGTATTTT CASRRDRTETQYF
TRBJ2-3 TRBV9 NA NA TGTGCCAGCAGCCGACAGGAACGCACAGATACGCAGTATTTT CASSRQERTDTQYF
TRBJ2-1 TRBV6-5 few TRBD2 TGTGCCAGCAGTTACAAGGGTGCTAGCGGGAGAGGTGGGCAGTTCTTC CASSYKGASGRGGQFF
TRBJ1-1 TRBV29-1 few TRBD1 TGCAGCGTTCATGGACAGGGGTGGGCTTTCTTT CSVHGQGWAFF
TRBJ2-3 TRBV7-9 few TRBD2 TGTGCCAGCAGCTCAACAGCGGGAGGGGGCACAGATACGCAGTATTTT CASSSTAGGGTDTQYF
TRBJ2-3 TRBV5-1 NA TRBD1 TGCGCCAGCAGCCTCCAGACAGGGGGGAGCACAGATACGCAGTATTTT CASSLQTGGSTDTQYF
TRBJ1-5 TRBV9 few NA TGTGCCAGCAGCCCGTCCGATGGGGGGGCCCAGCATTTT CASSPSDGGAQHF
TRBJ2-5 TRBV10-1 NA TRBD1 TGCGCCAGCAGTACCGGACAGGGGGGAGAGACCCAGTACTTC CASSTGQGGETQYF
TRBJ2-7 TRBV5-1 NA TRBD2 TGCGCCAGCAGCCCAAGCGGGAGTTTCCTCTACGAGCAGTACTTC CASSPSGSFLYEQYF
TRBJ2-4 TRBV2 NA NA TGTGCCAGCAGCGTTGACAGCCTAGCCAAAAACATTCAGTACTTC CASSVDSLAKNIQYF
TRBJ1-3 TRBV10-1 NA TRBD1 TGCGCCAGCAGTGATGAGGGGACAGCATCTGGAAACACCATATATTTT CASSDEGTASGNTIYF
TRBJ2-1 TRBV2 few TRBD2 TGTGCCAGCAGGAGGGGGACTAGCGATGGTGGTGAGCAGTTCTTC CASRRGTSDGGEQFF
TRBJ2-5 TRBV4-3 few TRBD1 TGCGCCAGCAGCCGGGGGACAGGGGGCCCAGAGACCCAGTACTTC CASSRGTGGPETQYF
TRBJ1-5 TRBV15 few TRBD1 TGTGCCACCAGCAGAGACGGGACAGTTCAGCCCCAGCATTTT CATSRDGTVQPQHF
TRBJ2-5 TRBV29-1 NA NA TGCAGCGTTGTATACCAAGAGACCCAGTACTTC CSVVYQETQYF
TRBJ2-3 TRBV7-9 many TRBD2 TGTGCCAGCAGCTCATTAAGGACTAGCGGCACAGATACGCAGTATTTT CASSSLRTSGTDTQYF
TRBJ2-1 TRBV19 many NA TGTGCCAGTAGTTTGGGCAGCTACAATGAGCAGTTCTTC CASSLGSYNEQFF
TRBJ2-6 TRBV11-2 NA TRBD2 TGTGCCAGCAGCCCGCGAGCGGGATCACCTGGGGCCAACGTCCTGACTTTC CASSPRAGSPGANVLTF
TRBJ2-5 TRBV5-1 few NA TGCGCCAGCTCTCTAGCGACGACGGAGACCCAGTACTTC CASSLATTETQYF
TRBJ2-2 TRBV5-4 few NA TGTGCCAGCAGTCGGGACTCAAACACCGGGGAGCTGTTTTTT CASSRDSNTGELFF
TRBJ2-1 TRBV5-1 few TRBD2 TGCGCCAGCAGCATAACTAGCGGGAGAGGGGGTGAGCAGTTCTTC CASSITSGRGGEQFF
TRBJ2-7 TRBV2 NA TRBD2 TGTGCCAGCATCCACCCCCGGGAGGGAATAAAGGAGCAGTACTTC CASIHPREGIKEQYF
TRBJ2-2 TRBV19 NA TRBD2 TGTGCCAGTAGTATAAAGGGAAGCGGGAGTAATGGCGGGGAGCTGTTTTTT CASSIKGSGSNGGELFF
TRBJ2-1 TRBV4-1 NA TRBD2 TGCGCCAGCAGCCAACAGGACGGGAGGGCACATGGGTACAATGAGCAGTTCTTC CASSQQDGRAHGYNEQFF
TRBJ1-1 TRBV11-2 few NA TGTGCCAGCAGCTTACTCGACCCAGGGAACACTGAAGCTTTCTTT CASSLLDPGNTEAFF